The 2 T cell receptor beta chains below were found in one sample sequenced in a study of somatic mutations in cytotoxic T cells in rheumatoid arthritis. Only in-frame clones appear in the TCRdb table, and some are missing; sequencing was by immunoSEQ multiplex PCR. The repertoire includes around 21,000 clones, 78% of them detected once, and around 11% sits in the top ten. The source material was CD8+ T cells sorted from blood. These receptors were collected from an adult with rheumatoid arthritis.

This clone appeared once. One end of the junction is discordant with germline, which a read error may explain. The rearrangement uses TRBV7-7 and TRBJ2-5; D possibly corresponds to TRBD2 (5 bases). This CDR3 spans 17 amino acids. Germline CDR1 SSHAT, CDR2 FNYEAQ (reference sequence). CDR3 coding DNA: TGTGCTAGCAGCTTAGTTCTCGGGCCCTCCGGGGAAGAGACCCAGTACTTC. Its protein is CASSLVLGPSGEETQYF.

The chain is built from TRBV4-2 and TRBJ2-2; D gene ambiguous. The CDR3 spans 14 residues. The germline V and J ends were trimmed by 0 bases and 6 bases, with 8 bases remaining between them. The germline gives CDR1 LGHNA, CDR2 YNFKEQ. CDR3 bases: TGTGCCAGCAGCCAAGATCGCCAACCCGGGGAGCTGTTTTTT. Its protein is CASSQDRQPGELFF.